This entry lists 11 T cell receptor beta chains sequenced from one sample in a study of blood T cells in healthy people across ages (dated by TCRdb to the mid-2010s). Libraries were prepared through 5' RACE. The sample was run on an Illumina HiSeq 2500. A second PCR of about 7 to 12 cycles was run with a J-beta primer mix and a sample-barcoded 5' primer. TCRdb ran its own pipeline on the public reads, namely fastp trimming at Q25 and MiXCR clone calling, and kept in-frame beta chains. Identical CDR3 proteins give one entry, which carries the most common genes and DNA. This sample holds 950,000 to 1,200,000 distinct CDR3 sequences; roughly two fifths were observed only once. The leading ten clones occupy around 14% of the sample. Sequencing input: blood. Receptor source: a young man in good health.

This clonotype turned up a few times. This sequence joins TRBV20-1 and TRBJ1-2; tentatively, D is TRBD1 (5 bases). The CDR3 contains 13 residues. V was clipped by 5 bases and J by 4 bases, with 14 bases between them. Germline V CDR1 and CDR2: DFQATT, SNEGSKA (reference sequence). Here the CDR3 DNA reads TGCAGTGCTCTACGGCCAGGGAGCTATGGCTACACCTTC. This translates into CSALRPGSYGYTF.

The DNA for the CDR3 is TGTGCCAGCAGTTTGGGCGGACGAGATAGACTTCAGTACTTC. It yields the protein CASSLGGRDRLQYF. V usage is TRBV27 and J usage is TRBJ2-4; no firm D call. Trimming removed 3 bases at V and 11 bases at J, with 17 bases between. This CDR3 has 14 residues. Per germline, CDR1 MNHEY and CDR2 SMNVEV (reference sequence).

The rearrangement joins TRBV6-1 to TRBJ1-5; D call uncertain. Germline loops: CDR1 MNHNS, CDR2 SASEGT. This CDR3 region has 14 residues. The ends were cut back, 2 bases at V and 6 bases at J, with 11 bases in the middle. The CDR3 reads CASSESEGGQPQHF. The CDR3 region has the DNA TGTGCCAGCAGTGAAAGTGAGGGCGGTCAGCCCCAGCATTTT.

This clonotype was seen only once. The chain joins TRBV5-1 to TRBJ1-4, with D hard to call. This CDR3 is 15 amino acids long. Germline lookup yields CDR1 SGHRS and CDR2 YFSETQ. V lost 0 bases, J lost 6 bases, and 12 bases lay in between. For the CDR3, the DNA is TGCGCCAGCAGCTTGGCCCTTGGTGGGGATGAAAAACTGTTTTTT. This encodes CASSLALGGDEKLFF.

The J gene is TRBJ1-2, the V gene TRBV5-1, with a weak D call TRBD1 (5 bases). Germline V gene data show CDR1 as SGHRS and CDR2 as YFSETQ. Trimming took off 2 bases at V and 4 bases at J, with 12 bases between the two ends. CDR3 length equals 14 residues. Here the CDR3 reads CASSFSGFGYGYTF. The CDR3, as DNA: TGCGCCAGCAGCTTTTCAGGGTTTGGCTATGGCTACACCTTC.

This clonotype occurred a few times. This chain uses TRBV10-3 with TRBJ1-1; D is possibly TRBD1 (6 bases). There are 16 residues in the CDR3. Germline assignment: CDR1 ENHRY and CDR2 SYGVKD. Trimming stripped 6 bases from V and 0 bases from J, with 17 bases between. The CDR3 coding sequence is TGTGCCATCAGCGCTATACATGGACAGATGAACACTGAAGCTTTCTTT. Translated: CAISAIHGQMNTEAFF.

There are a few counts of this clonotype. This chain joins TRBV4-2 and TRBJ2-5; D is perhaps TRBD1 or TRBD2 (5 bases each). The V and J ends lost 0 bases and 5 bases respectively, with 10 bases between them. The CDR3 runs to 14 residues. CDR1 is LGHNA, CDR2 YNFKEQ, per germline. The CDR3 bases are TGTGCCAGCAGCCAAGACCCAGGGACGGAGACCCAGTACTTC. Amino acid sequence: CASSQDPGTETQYF.

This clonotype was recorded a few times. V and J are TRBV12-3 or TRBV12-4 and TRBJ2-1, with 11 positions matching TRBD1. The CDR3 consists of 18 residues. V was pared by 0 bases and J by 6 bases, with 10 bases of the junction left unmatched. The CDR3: CASSLALEDRGLLNEQFF. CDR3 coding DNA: TGTGCCAGCAGTTTAGCGCTTGAGGACAGGGGGCTCCTCAATGAGCAGTTCTTC.

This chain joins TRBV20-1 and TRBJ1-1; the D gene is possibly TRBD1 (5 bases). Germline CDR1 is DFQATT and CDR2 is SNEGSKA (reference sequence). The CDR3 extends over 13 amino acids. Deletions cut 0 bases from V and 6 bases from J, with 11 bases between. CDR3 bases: TGCAGTGCTAGAGATGAGGCAGGGCCTGAAGCTTTCTTT. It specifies CSARDEAGPEAFF.

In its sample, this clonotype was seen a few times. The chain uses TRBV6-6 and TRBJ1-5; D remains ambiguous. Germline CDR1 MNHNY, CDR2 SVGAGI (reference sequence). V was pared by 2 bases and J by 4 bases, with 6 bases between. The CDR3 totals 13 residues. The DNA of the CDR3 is TGTGCCAGCAGTTACGCGGGAAATCAGCCCCAGCATTTT. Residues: CASSYAGNQPQHF.

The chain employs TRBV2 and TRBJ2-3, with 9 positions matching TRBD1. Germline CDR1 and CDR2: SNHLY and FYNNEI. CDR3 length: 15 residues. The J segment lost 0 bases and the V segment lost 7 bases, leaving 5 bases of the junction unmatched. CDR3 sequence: CASTYDRGSTDTQYF. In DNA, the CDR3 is TGTGCCAGCACCTACGACAGGGGGAGCACAGATACGCAGTATTTT.